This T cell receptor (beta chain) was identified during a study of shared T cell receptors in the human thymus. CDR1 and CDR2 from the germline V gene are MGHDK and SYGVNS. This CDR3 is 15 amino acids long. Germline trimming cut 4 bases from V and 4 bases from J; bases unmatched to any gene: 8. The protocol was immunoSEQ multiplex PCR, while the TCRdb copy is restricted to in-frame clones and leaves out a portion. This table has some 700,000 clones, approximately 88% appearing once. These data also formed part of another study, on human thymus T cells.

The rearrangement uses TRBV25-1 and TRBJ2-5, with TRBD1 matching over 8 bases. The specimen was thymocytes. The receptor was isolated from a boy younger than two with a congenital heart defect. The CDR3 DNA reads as TGTGCCAGCAGTGCGACAGGGGAAGGGCGAGAGACCCAGTACTTC. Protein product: CASSATGEGRETQYF.